The entry below describes one TCR beta chain. In its sample, this clonotype was seen a few times. What antigen it recognizes has not been identified. No much larger clonotype is one base removed from it; base qualities were not supplied. Using SuperScript III with primers targeting the alpha and beta constant regions, 500 to 550 ng of RNA was reverse transcribed. Separate libraries for the alpha and beta chains were generated through chain-specific third strand synthesis that incorporated multiplexing indices. The protocol used a single primer pair to amplify all rearrangements within a chain, which avoided primer bias, and attached molecular barcodes to each cDNA molecule. The SP2 sequencing primer site and a random hexamer were carried on a 5' RACE adapter, to which purified cDNA was joined by T4 RNA Ligase 1. Second strand synthesis was primed from the SP2 site with Phusion polymerase, using slow temperature ramps to favor optimal annealing. Each molecule's 12-nucleotide barcode consisted of two random hexamer sequences, both added before amplification and joined together. P5 and P7 adapter elements plus a second index were added in a short first PCR, which was followed by a 23-cycle amplification PCR with P5s and P7 primers. In total the libraries went through about 25 PCR cycles, after which the libraries were quantified on a Qubit, sized on a Bioanalyzer, and diluted to around 4.1 nM. Sequencing of the normalized libraries was done on an Illumina MiSeq using 2 x 250 paired-end kits. Into 10 ul Tris-Cl, the reverse transcription reactions were eluted following cleanup on MinElute columns. The adapter ligations were run for around 23 hours at 16 degrees C, and AMPure XP beads at a 1:1 ratio were afterwards used to clean them. The original pipeline was this. Demultiplexed FASTQ files were processed with a modified Decombinator that output V, J, insert and barcode information. Any sequence that shared a barcode yet differed from the dominant sequence was discarded as an error, and the number of original cDNA molecules was estimated by counting barcodes clustered at Levenshtein distance 3. The R packages ineq, vegan, igraph and RCytoscape were used for downstream analyses, with IMGT nomenclature and CDR3 definitions applied. The authors computed V gene usage over distinct sequences and counted each TCR a single time to avoid skew from clonal expansion. Similarity networks connected unique CDR3 amino acid sequences within a donor whenever two sequences differed by a single Levenshtein edit. The authors compiled published HIV-specific CDR3s (almost 95 alpha, roughly 700 beta) and CMV-specific CDR3s (about 14 alpha, fewer than 300 beta) and searched for them in the repertoires. Random subsampling to size-matched repertoires showed patients' decreased diversity was not caused by their lower sequence numbers. TCRdb took the public reads, trimmed them with fastp at Q25, ran MiXCR for clone calling and kept in-frame beta chains. Identical CDR3 protein sequences are pooled into one entry, listed with their most common genes and DNA. The V and J calls reflect TCRdb's pipeline rather than the authors' work. In this sample the table shows roughly 6,700 distinct CDR3 sequences, around 6.7% of which occur a single time. Around a sixth of the sample rests with the top ten.

The data derive from a study of HIV-infected patients and healthy controls (TCRdb year 2014). Describing the broader study: CD4 counts were modestly but significantly increased in 14 of 16 patients after three months of therapy, but they remained below normal ranges. No consistent shift in CD8 counts was seen during early therapy, whereas a slight rise was seen in the CD4:CD8 ratio. After a further year of therapy, viral load was undetectable in all patients, having already become undetectable in about 65% of the 16 patients by the second bleed. Patients exhibited no overall T-cell lymphocytopenia, and total CDR3 counts per chain were not significantly different from those of controls. The question the study tested was whether immune perturbation and reconstitution could be captured by deep TCR repertoire sequencing of small blood samples from HIV patients. The full study reports these points: Both the Jaccard index and the count of highly shared sequences showed that healthy controls shared more CDR3s between individuals than HIV+ patients did. Size-matched repertoire data did not replicate the apparent post-therapy recovery of the Gini index in HIV-infected patients. Compared with untreated HIV+ repertoires, healthy control repertoires had roughly threefold more distinct CDR3s and higher Shannon diversity. In the samples, alpha-beta chain pairing was left undetermined. Mean usage differed significantly between HIV-infected patients and controls for eight alpha and eight beta V genes. Only roughly 14 weeks of therapy was reflected in the treated samples, a period arguably too short to observe immune reconstitution given low adult thymic output. The study did not determine donor HLA types. Unequal numbers of distinct sequences between patients and controls complicated comparisons, and size-matching overweighted rare events from HIV-infected data. The dynamics of distinct T-cell subpopulations could not be separated, and sequencing depth was restricted, because whole blood was used. HIV-infected repertoires had significantly higher mean Gini indices than controls, possibly reflecting oligoclonality. The study cohorts differed slightly in age and sex profile, but those differences did not account for the observed differences in diversity. Alpha-chain CDR3s from MAIT cells occurred at high frequency in healthy controls but were severely depleted in HIV+ repertoires. Only sixteen HIV-infected individuals were processed, which the authors considered a major limit on how widely the findings apply. Most CMV-associated CDR3s became more frequent during therapy, although their change was not significant, whereas HIV-associated CDR3s showed a significant decrease in frequency.

Reading from cysteine to phenylalanine, the CDR3 counts 14 amino acids. Only the CDR3 portion is preserved as DNA: 42 bases, with reading frame beginning at the first base. V is cut by 0 bases and J by 6 bases, and the space between the germline ends is 12 bases. CDR1 MNHEY and CDR2 SVGAGI were looked up in the germline V gene. Follow-up blood was drawn from HIV-infected patients roughly three months, about 14 weeks, after the initiation of antiretroviral therapy. Whole blood was used without cell fractionation, so the repertoire reflected all unsorted peripheral T cells. For RNA extraction, a roughly 2.7 ml sample of peripheral blood was drawn into Tempus tubes. Enrollment excluded patients who had febrile or AIDS-related illness, tumors, hepatitis B or C coinfection, immunomodulatory therapy, recent vaccination or treatment interruptions. Residual genomic DNA was removed with the TURBO-DNase kit and globin mRNA was depleted with GLOBINclear.

The sample consisted of blood, taken during antiretroviral therapy. The rearranged segments are TRBV6-5 and TRBJ2-7; no D gene is confidently identified. The sequence was collected from an adult with HIV infection. The DNA is TGTGCCAGCAGTTACTCGACAACCCCGGGCGAGCAGTACTTC. The encoded protein is CASSYSTTPGEQYF.